These 5 T cell receptor beta chains originate from one sample sequenced in a study of T cell repertoires in cytomegalovirus infection. TCRdb redid the calling of the reads with MiXCR, one entry per CDR3 protein. Altogether 500,000 or so distinct CDR3 sequences are present, 16% being singletons, with the ten largest covering roughly a quarter. Sequenced sample: CD8+ T cells from PBMCs. These receptor sequences come from a human donor in good health (CMV status not recorded). Some clones in this sample may be carry-over from other donors' samples.

The V call is TRBV6-8, the J call TRBJ2-5; 11 bases fit TRBD2. V was clipped by 0 bases and J by 1 base; unmatched bases: 1. Germline lookup yields CDR1 MNHGY and CDR2 SAAAGT. The CDR3 has 16 amino acids. DNA for the CDR3: TGTGCCAGCAGTTACTCACTAGCGGGGGCCCAAGAGACCCAGTACTTC. This translates into CASSYSLAGAQETQYF.

This chain links TRBV5-6 with TRBJ1-6; D unresolved. Trimming removed 1 base from V and 2 bases from J, with 10 bases in between. CDR1 is SGHDT, CDR2 YYEEEE, per germline. CDR3 length equals 16 residues. CDR3 sequence (DNA): TGTGCCAGCAGCTTGAACCCGCGAGCCTATAATTCACCCCTCCACTTT. It is translated as CASSLNPRAYNSPLHF.

Remarks on this clonotype: The CDR3 end shows no conserved phenylalanine or tryptophan, and so a read error is likely. The V gene is TRBV14, the J gene TRBJ2-7; unclear D gene. The CDR3 contains 13 residues. Deletions cut 3 bases from V and 3 bases from J, with 9 bases between. Germline CDR1 SGHDN, CDR2 FVKESK. Here the CDR3 reads CASSHNRNYEQYL. Here the CDR3 DNA reads TGTGCCAGCAGCCATAACAGAAACTACGAGCAGTACTTA.

This clonotype was detected a few times. This rearrangement joins TRBV12-3 or TRBV12-4 to TRBJ1-2; D might be TRBD1 (5 bases). Trimming stripped 3 bases from V and 4 bases from J, with 15 bases between. The length of the CDR3 is 15 residues. The CDR3 is CASSFGAGAVYGYTF. In DNA, the CDR3 is TGTGCCAGCAGTTTCGGGGCAGGAGCCGTCTATGGCTACACCTTC.

This clonotype occurred many times. The chain employs TRBV7-6 and TRBJ1-5; TRBD1 matches 8 bases. CDR1 is SGHVS, CDR2 FNYEAQ, per germline. The CDR3 runs to 16 residues. The V gene end was trimmed by 5 bases and the J gene end by 2 bases; junction bases not matched to a gene: 8. Here the CDR3 reads CASSRLGQGGNQPQHF. Here the CDR3 DNA reads TGTGCCAGCAGCCGACTCGGACAGGGCGGCAATCAGCCCCAGCATTTT.